The 30 T cell receptor beta chains below come from one sample, sequenced in a study of blood T cell repertoires in COVID-19. TCRdb's copy holds only in-frame clones and misses some; the assay was immunoSEQ multiplex PCR. Among about 68,000 clones listed, 87% were seen once. Sequencing input: peripheral blood. The receptors were sampled from a woman in her forties or fifties with COVID-19, enrolled during active disease.

The chain recombines TRBV6-2 or TRBV6-3 with TRBJ2-2, with a tentative D call TRBD2 (7 bases). Germline V gene sequence: CDR1 MNHEY, CDR2 SVGEGT. This CDR3 has 15 residues. V lost 3 bases to trimming and J lost 3 bases, with 11 bases between them. This CDR3 is CASSYRGADTGELFF. For the CDR3, the DNA is TGTGCCAGCAGTTATCGGGGGGCTGACACCGGGGAGCTGTTTTTT.

V gene TRBV5-1 combines with J gene TRBJ2-3; 9 nucleotides agree with TRBD1. The CDR3 is 16 amino acids. CDR1 and CDR2 (germline): SGHRS, YFSETQ. J lost 2 bases, V lost 7 bases, and 11 bases had no gene match. The CDR3 loop reads CASGHKQGAPTDTQYF. Written as DNA, the CDR3 is TGCGCCAGCGGGCATAAACAGGGGGCCCCCACAGATACGCAGTATTTT.

CDR3 sequence (DNA): TGTGCCAGCAGCTTTTCCGGGGTGAACACTGAAGCTTTCTTT. The encoded protein is CASSFSGVNTEAFF. The rearrangement uses TRBV13 and TRBJ1-1, with D unclear. CDR1 is PRHDT, CDR2 FYEKMQ, per germline (reference sequence). The CDR3 covers 14 residues. The V gene lost 3 bases and the J gene lost 0 bases, with 8 bases spanning the gap.

V is TRBV18 and J is TRBJ1-1, with D unclear. Trimming took 1 base from V and 0 from J, leaving 6 bases between them. CDR3 length: 14 amino acids. Germline CDR1 reads KGHSH; CDR2 reads LQKENI. This CDR3 reads CASSPLEMNTEAFF. The CDR3 bases are TGTGCCAGCTCACCACTTGAGATGAACACTGAAGCTTTCTTT.

The table lists this clone with a count of one. The rearrangement joins TRBV7-6 to TRBJ2-7; 15 nucleotides agree with TRBD2. The CDR3 has 15 amino acids. The ends lost 5 bases at V and 3 bases at J; junction bases unmatched: 2. Germline V CDR1 and CDR2: SGHVS, FNYEAQ. CDR3: CASSRTSGRVYEQYF. In DNA, the CDR3 is TGTGCCAGCAGCCGGACTAGCGGGAGGGTCTACGAGCAGTACTTC. The full variable domain, completed using reference TRBV7-6 and TRBJ2-7, is GAGVSQSPRYKVTKRGQDVALRCDPISGHVSLYWYRQALGQGPEFLTYFNYEAQQDKSGLPNDRFSAERPEGSISTLTIQRTEQRDSAMYRCASSRTSGRVYEQYFGPGTRLTVT.

The chain links TRBV9 to TRBJ1-1, with no clear D. Deletions cut 0 bases from V and 1 base from J, with 4 bases between. The CDR3 consists of 13 residues. Germline V gene sequence: CDR1 SGDLS, CDR2 YYNGEE. For the CDR3, the DNA is TGTGCCAGCAGCGTAGCACAGAACACTGAAGCTTTCTTT. Its protein is CASSVAQNTEAFF.

This chain connects TRBV7-9 to TRBJ2-7; TRBD2 matches 10 bases. Germline CDR1 is SEHNR and CDR2 is FQNEAQ (reference sequence). The CDR3 is 14 residues long. J gave up 4 bases and V 5 bases, and 5 bases lay outside the gene matches. CDR3 loop: CASSPLAGAYEQYF. DNA for the CDR3: TGTGCCAGCAGCCCCCTAGCGGGAGCATACGAGCAGTACTTC.

The chain is built from TRBV6-5 and TRBJ1-5, with 8 nucleotides matching TRBD1. The junction had 3 bases not matched to a gene; V was cut back by 10 bases and J by 4 bases. CDR1 is MNHEY and CDR2 is SVGAGI in the germline V gene. The CDR3 loop spans 12 amino acids. The CDR3 protein is CATGQGNQPQHF. CDR3 in DNA: TGTGCCACCGGACAGGGTAATCAGCCCCAGCATTTT.

The rearrangement uses TRBV30 and TRBJ1-1; D might be TRBD1 (6 bases). V shed 1 base and J shed 5 bases, with 17 bases lying between them. Per the germline V gene, CDR1 is GTSNPN and CDR2 is SVGIG (reference sequence). This CDR3 is 15 amino acids long. CDR3 nucleotide sequence: TGTGCCTGGAGTGGATTCTCGACAGGTAGAACTGAAGCTTTCTTT. Its protein product is CAWSGFSTGRTEAFF.

This clone came up a few times. The chain carries TRBV2 and TRBJ1-1; TRBD1 matches at 8 bases. This CDR3 has 15 residues. Germline trimming cut 3 bases from V and 4 bases from J; bases unmatched to any gene: 7. Looked up from germline, CDR1 is SNHLY and CDR2 is FYNNEI. Written as DNA, the CDR3 is TGTGCCAGCAGTGAGGGCAGGGGGCTTGGCACTGAAGCTTTCTTT. This encodes CASSEGRGLGTEAFF. The whole variable domain, remainder taken from reference TRBV2 and TRBJ1-1, is EPEVTQTPSHQVTQMGQEVILRCVPISNHLYFYWYRQILGQKVEFLVSFYNNEISEKSEIFDDQFSVERPDGSNFTLKIRSTKLEDSAMYFCASSEGRGLGTEAFFGQGTRLTVV.

The J gene is TRBJ2-7, the V gene TRBV18; 7 bases line up with TRBD1. The CDR3 totals 15 residues. Trimming cost V 6 bases and J 2 bases; bases outside gene matches: 10. Germline CDR1 reads KGHSH; CDR2 reads LQKENI. The CDR3 is CASSPIPGTAYEQYF. The CDR3 DNA reads TGTGCCAGCTCCCCAATTCCCGGGACAGCCTACGAGCAGTACTTC.

The genes are TRBV5-1 and TRBJ1-3; D remains unclear. V lost 4 bases to trimming and J lost 4 bases, with 9 bases between them. Looked up from germline, CDR1 is SGHRS and CDR2 is YFSETQ. The CDR3 consists of 13 residues. The CDR3 DNA reads as TGCGCCAGCAGCCCCCCGGTAGGAAACACCATATATTTT. It is translated as CASSPPVGNTIYF.

The CDR3 reads CASSQDSLNEKLFF. CDR3 nucleotides: TGCGCCAGCAGCCAAGACAGTTTGAATGAAAAACTGTTTTTT. This sequence joins TRBV4-1 and TRBJ1-4; D unclear. V lost 0 bases, J lost 5 bases, and 7 bases lay in between. This CDR3 has 14 amino acids. Germline-derived CDR1 and CDR2 are MGHRA and YSYEKL.

This chain joins TRBV4-2 and TRBJ2-1; the match to TRBD2 covers 9 bases. Germline CDR1 reads LGHNA; CDR2 reads YNFKEQ. Unmatched junction bases numbered 7, after V lost 3 bases and J lost 7 bases. The CDR3 length is 15 residues. The CDR3 loop is CASSHTSGPGNEQFF. DNA of the CDR3: TGTGCCAGCAGCCATACTAGCGGGCCTGGGAATGAGCAGTTCTTC.

The chain recombines TRBV7-2 with TRBJ1-1; D may be TRBD1 (5 bases). The V end lost 2 bases, the J end lost 6 bases, and 13 bases lay between the germline ends. The germline V gene has CDR1 SGHTA and CDR2 FQGNSA. The CDR3 is 14 amino acids. The CDR3, as DNA: TGTGCCAGCAGCTTATGGGGGAGGAGGGCTGAAGCTTTCTTT. It specifies CASSLWGRRAEAFF.

The genes are TRBV28 and TRBJ1-2; D is undetermined. V was cut by 6 bases and J by 0 bases, with 8 bases left in between. The germline V gene encodes CDR1 MDHEN and CDR2 SYDVKM. The CDR3 totals 13 residues. For the CDR3, the DNA is TGTGCCAGCAGCCCCGTTCCTAACTATGGCTACACCTTC. It is translated as CASSPVPNYGYTF.

J is TRBJ2-7 and V is TRBV12-2; the DNA was not used to check the table's D call, TRBD2. TRBV12-2 is tagged as a pseudogene. CDR3 length: 17 amino acids. Here the CDR3 reads CASRLQWASGVQDEQYF. CDR3 bases: TGTGCAAGTCGCTTGCAGTGGGCTAGCGGGGTCCAGGACGAGCAGTACTTC.

The chain recombines TRBV6-5 with TRBJ2-3; D is unresolved. V shed 2 bases and J shed 4 bases, with 10 bases lying between them. The CDR3 sequence is 14 residues long. The germline CDR1 and CDR2 sequences are MNHEY and SVGAGI. Written as DNA, the CDR3 is TGTGCCAGCAGTTACGAACCCACAGCAGATACGCAGTATTTT. Its translation: CASSYEPTADTQYF.

Only one count was recorded for this clone. The rearrangement joins TRBV7-3 to TRBJ2-2; D remains unclear. Looked up from germline, CDR1 is SGHTA and CDR2 is FQGTGA. Trimming cost V 8 bases and J 3 bases, with 4 bases left between them. The CDR3 consists of 11 residues. CDR3 coding DNA: TGTGCCAGCCGGGACACCGGGGAGCTGTTTTTT. This translates into CASRDTGELFF. The variable domain in full, with the rest retrieved from reference TRBV7-3 and TRBJ2-2, is GAGVSQTPSNKVTEKGKYVELRCDPISGHTALYWYRQSLGQGPEFLIYFQGTGAADDSGLPNDRFFAVRPEGSVSTLKIQRTERGDSAVYLCASRDTGELFFGEGSRLTVL.

J is TRBJ2-1 and V is TRBV19, with TRBD2 identical over 9 bases. The CDR3 extends over 17 amino acids. CDR1 and CDR2 from the germline V gene are LNHDA and SQIVND (reference sequence). J lost 6 bases, V lost 3 bases, and 12 bases had no gene match. CDR3 in DNA: TGTGCCAGTAGTATGGGACTAGCACAGGCCCTTTTCAATGAGCAGTTCTTC. The encoded protein is CASSMGLAQALFNEQFF.

The chain combines TRBV15 with TRBJ2-1; a weak D match, TRBD2 (6 bases). This CDR3 is built from 13 residues. Trimming left V 6 bases short and J 2 bases short, with 8 bases between. Germline CDR1 reads LNHNV; CDR2 reads YYDKDF (reference sequence). The DNA for the CDR3 is TGTGCCACCAGACCGGGAGCCTACAATGAGCAGTTCTTC. Protein sequence: CATRPGAYNEQFF.

The chain is built from TRBV5-4 and TRBJ2-5, with a possible D match to TRBD1 (5 bases). V was trimmed by 4 bases and J by 6 bases, leaving 13 bases between them. The CDR3 consists of 13 residues. The germline CDR1 and CDR2 sequences are SGHNT and YYREEE (reference sequence). DNA of the CDR3: TGTGCCAGCAGCCCCCGAACAGGTCAGACCCAGTACTTC. As protein: CASSPRTGQTQYF.

V usage is TRBV3-1 (or the pseudogene TRBV3-2) and J usage is TRBJ2-5; D is undetermined. Germline CDR1 LGHDT, CDR2 YNNKEL (reference sequence). V shed 11 bases and J shed 4 bases, with 17 bases lying between them. CDR3 length: 13 residues. DNA of the CDR3: TGTGCCTCCCGCTGGTGGTCAGGAGAGACCCAGTACTTC. It yields the protein CASRWWSGETQYF.

This clone was counted once. The chain joins TRBV30 to TRBJ2-1, with 7 bases identical to TRBD2. Germline CDR1 and CDR2: GTSNPN and SVGIG (reference sequence). V dropped 0 bases and J dropped 9; count of bases not matched to a gene: 8. The CDR3 totals 14 residues. DNA of the CDR3: TGTGCCTGGAGTGTATCTCCCGGGAGGTCTGAGCAGTTCTTC. Residues: CAWSVSPGRSEQFF. Looking up the rest from reference TRBV30 and TRBJ2-1 gives the full variable domain: SQTIHQWPATLVQPVGSPLSLECTVEGTSNPNLYWYRQAAGRGLQLLFYSVGIGQISSEVPQNLSASRPQDRQFILSSKKLLLSDSGFYLCAWSVSPGRSEQFFGPGTRLTVL.

The chain employs TRBV6-1 and TRBJ1-5, with 10 bases identical to TRBD1. Germline V gives CDR1 MNHNS, CDR2 SASEGT. V gave up 1 base and J gave up 7 bases; unmatched junction bases: 4. The CDR3 loop spans 15 amino acids. CDR3 coding DNA: TGTGCCAGCAGTGAAGTGGGACAGGGGCTCCAGCCCCAGCATTTT. As protein: CASSEVGQGLQPQHF.

The rearrangement joins TRBV18 to TRBJ1-3; the D gene is possibly TRBD1 (6 bases). CDR3 length: 14 residues. The germline gives CDR1 KGHSH, CDR2 LQKENI. V dropped 3 bases and J dropped 1 base, with 7 bases sitting between them. The CDR3 spells CASSPTGSGNTIYF. In DNA, the CDR3 is TGTGCCAGCTCACCTACAGGGTCTGGAAACACCATATATTTT.

The CDR3 nucleotides read TGTGCCAGCAGTTATACGGGGAGAAAATACTACACCTTC. Translated: CASSYTGRKYYTF. The chain combines TRBV28 with TRBJ1-2; D not certain. Germline V gene lookup returns CDR1 MDHEN and CDR2 SYDVKM. The V gene lost 4 bases and the J gene lost 10 bases, with 16 bases spanning the gap. The CDR3 has 13 amino acids.

The chain carries TRBV6-5 and TRBJ2-7, with 8 bases aligning to TRBD1. There are 13 residues in the CDR3. V gave up 6 bases and J gave up 6 bases; unmatched junction bases: 7. In germline, CDR1 is MNHEY, CDR2 SVGAGI. CDR3 bases: TGTGCCAGCAGCCAATGGACAGGGATCGAGCAGTACTTC. Residues: CASSQWTGIEQYF.

The chain joins TRBV7-2 to TRBJ2-3; maybe TRBD1 (5 bases). The germline CDR1 and CDR2 sequences are SGHTA and FQGNSA. Trimming cost V 5 bases and J 6 bases, with 15 bases left between them. CDR3 size: 14 residues. This chain's CDR3 is CASSPINRQDTQYF. The DNA of the CDR3 is TGTGCCAGCAGCCCCATCAATCGACAGGATACGCAGTATTTT.

This chain joins TRBV7-9 and TRBJ2-7, with D tentatively TRBD2 (5 bases). The CDR3 runs 14 residues. Per the germline V gene, CDR1 is SEHNR and CDR2 is FQNEAQ (reference sequence). V gave up 5 bases and J gave up 1 base, with 12 bases separating them. The CDR3 region has the DNA TGTGCCAGCAGCCCAAGTGGGAGTTCCTACGAGCAGTACTTC. Translated: CASSPSGSSYEQYF.